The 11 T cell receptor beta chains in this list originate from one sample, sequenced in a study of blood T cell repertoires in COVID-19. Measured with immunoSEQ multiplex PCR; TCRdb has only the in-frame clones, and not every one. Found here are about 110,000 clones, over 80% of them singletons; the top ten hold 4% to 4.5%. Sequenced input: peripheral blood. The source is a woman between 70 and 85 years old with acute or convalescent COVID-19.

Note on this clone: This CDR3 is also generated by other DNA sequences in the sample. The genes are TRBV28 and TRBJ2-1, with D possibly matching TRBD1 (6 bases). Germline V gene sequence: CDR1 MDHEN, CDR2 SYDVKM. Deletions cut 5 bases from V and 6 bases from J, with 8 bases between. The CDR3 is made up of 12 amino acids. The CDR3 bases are TGTGCCAGCAGTCGGGACACCAATGAGCAGTTCTTC. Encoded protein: CASSRDTNEQFF.

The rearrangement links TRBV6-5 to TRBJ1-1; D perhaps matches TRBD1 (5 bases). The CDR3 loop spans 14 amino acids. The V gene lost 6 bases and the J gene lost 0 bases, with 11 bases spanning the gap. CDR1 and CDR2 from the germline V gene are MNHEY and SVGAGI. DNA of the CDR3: TGTGCCAGCAGGTTCAGGGCTATGAACACTGAAGCTTTCTTT. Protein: CASRFRAMNTEAFF.

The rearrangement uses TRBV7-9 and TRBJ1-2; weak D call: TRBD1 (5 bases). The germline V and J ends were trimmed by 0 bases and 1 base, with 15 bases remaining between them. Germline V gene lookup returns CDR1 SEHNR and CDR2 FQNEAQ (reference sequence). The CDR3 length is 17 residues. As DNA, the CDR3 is TGTGCCAGCAGCTTAGCGCTGGTCAGGGCTAGTAACTATGGCTACACCTTC. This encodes CASSLALVRASNYGYTF.

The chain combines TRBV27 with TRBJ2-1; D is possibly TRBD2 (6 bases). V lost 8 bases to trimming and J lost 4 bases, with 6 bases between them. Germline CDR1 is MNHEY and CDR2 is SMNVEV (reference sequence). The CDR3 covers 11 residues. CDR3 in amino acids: CASGGYNEQFF. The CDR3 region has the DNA TGTGCCAGCGGGGGGTACAATGAGCAGTTCTTC.

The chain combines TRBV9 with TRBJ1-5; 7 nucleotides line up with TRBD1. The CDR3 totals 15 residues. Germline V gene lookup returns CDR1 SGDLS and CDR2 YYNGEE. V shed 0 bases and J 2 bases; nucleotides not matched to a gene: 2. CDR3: CASSVGGQGNQPQHF. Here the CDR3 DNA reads TGTGCCAGCAGCGTAGGTGGACAGGGCAATCAGCCCCAGCATTTT.

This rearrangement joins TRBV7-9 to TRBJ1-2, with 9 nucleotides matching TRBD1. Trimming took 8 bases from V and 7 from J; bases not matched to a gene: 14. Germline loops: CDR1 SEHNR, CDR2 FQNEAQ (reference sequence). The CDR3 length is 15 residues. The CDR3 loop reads CASDGQGLRGSGYTF. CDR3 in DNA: TGTGCCAGCGACGGACAGGGGTTAAGGGGCAGTGGCTACACCTTC.

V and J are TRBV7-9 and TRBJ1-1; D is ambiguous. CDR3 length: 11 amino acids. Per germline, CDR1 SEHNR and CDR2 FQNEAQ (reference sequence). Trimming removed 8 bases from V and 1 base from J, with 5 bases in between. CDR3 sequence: CASHKNTEAFF. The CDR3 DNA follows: TGTGCCAGCCACAAGAACACTGAAGCTTTCTTT.

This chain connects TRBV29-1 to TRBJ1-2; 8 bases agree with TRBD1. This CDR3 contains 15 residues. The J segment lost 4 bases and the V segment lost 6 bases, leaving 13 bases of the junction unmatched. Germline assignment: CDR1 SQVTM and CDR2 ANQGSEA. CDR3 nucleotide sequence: TGCAGCGTCCAGAGGACAGGGAGCTTTGGCTATGGCTACACCTTC. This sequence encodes CSVQRTGSFGYGYTF.

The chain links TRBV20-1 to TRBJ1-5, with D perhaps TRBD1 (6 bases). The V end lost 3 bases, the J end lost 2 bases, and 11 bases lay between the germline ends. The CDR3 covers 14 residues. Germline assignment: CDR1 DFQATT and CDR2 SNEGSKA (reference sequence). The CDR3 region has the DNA TGCAGTGCTAGTCCCAGGGGAGGCAATCAGCCCCAGCATTTT. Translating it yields CSASPRGGNQPQHF.

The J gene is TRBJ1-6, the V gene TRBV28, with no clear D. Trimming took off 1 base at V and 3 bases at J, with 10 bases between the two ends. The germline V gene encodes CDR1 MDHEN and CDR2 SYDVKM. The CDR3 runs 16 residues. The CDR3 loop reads CASSLSGRFYNSPLHF. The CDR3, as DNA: TGTGCCAGCAGTTTATCTGGGCGATTCTATAATTCACCCCTCCACTTT. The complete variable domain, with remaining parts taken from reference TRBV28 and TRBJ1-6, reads DVKVTQSSRYLVKRTGEKVFLECVQDMDHENMFWYRQDPGLGLRLIYFSYDVKMKEKGDIPEGYSVSREKKERFSLILESASTNQTSMYLCASSLSGRFYNSPLHFGNGTRLTVT.

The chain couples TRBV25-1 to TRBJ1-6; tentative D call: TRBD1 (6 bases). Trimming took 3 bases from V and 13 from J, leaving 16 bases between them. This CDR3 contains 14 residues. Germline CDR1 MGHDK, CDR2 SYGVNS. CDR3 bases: TGTGCCAGCAGTGATTCCCACAGGGCTTTGCCCCTCCACTTT. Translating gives CASSDSHRALPLHF. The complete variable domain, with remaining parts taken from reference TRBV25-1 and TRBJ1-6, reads EADIYQTPRYLVIGTGKKITLECSQTMGHDKMYWYQQDPGMELHLIHYSYGVNSTEKGDLSSESTVSRIRTEHFPLTLESARPSHTSQYLCASSDSHRALPLHFGNGTRLTVT.